This T cell receptor (beta chain) was profiled in a study of Ad26.COV2.S vaccination and SARS-CoV-2 variants. The table came from immunoSEQ multiplex PCR; TCRdb's copy has only in-frame clones and leaves some out. This repertoire shows more than 300,000 clones, roughly 91% found once; its top ten account for roughly 5%. Described treatment: 15 to 20 received Ad26.COV2.S at low or high dose, single or two shots; about 5 received placebo; per-sample allocation not given. Sampling happened 63 days after the first vaccine or placebo injection. From germline, CDR1 is MNHNS and CDR2 SASEGT. V gave up 1 base and J gave up 9 bases, with 10 bases separating them. The CDR3 has 13 amino acids.

The rearrangement uses TRBV6-1 and TRBJ2-1; D is uncertain. This receptor was obtained from a person aged 18-65 years who received the Ad26.COV2.S COVID-19 vaccine or a placebo. The source was peripheral blood, collected in a trial of Ad26.COV2.S vaccine versus placebo. This CDR3 is CASSEGPQAEQFF. CDR3 bases: TGTGCCAGCAGTGAAGGCCCCCAGGCTGAGCAGTTCTTC.